These 13 T cell receptor beta chains share one sample of origin, sequenced in a study of identifying expanded T cells in peripheral blood. Profiling relied on immunoSEQ multiplex PCR, and the TCRdb table lists in-frame clones only, not all of them. The repertoire consists of around 90,000 clones, with 88% occurring once and the leading ten covering around 3.6%. The specimen sequenced was blood. Receptors were obtained from a person aged 18-70 years in good health.

The chain links TRBV30 to TRBJ2-1; 7 nucleotides align to TRBD2. The germline V gene has CDR1 GTSNPN and CDR2 SVGIG (reference sequence). This CDR3 contains 15 residues. With V trimmed by 3 bases and J by 3 bases, 8 bases remained unmatched. In nucleotides, the CDR3 is TGTGCCTGGAGAAGAGCGGGGCAGGACTACAATGAGCAGTTCTTC. Its protein product is CAWRRAGQDYNEQFF.

This chain joins TRBV2 and TRBJ1-1; perhaps TRBD1 as D (5 bases). Germline lookup yields CDR1 SNHLY and CDR2 FYNNEI. CDR3 length: 13 residues. Trimming took off 11 bases at V and 1 base at J, with 14 bases between the two ends. In DNA form, the CDR3 reads TGTGCCGGGAAGGGACGTGAGAACACTGAAGCTTTCTTT. Residues: CAGKGRENTEAFF. The entire variable domain, with the rest obtained from reference TRBV2 and TRBJ1-1, is as follows: EPEVTQTPSHQVTQMGQEVILRCVPISNHLYFYWYRQILGQKVEFLVSFYNNEISEKSEIFDDQFSVERPDGSNFTLKIRSTKLEDSAMYFCAGKGRENTEAFFGQGTRLTVV.

The rearrangement links TRBV6-1 to TRBJ1-1; possible D gene TRBD1, 5 bases. The V gene lost 2 bases and the J gene lost 9 bases, with 7 bases spanning the gap. The CDR3 sequence is 11 residues long. Germline V lookup: CDR1 MNHNS, CDR2 SASEGT. Here the CDR3 DNA reads TGTGCCAGCAGTGAACGGGGCCAAGCTTTCTTT. Its translation is CASSERGQAFF.

The V call is TRBV6-4, the J call TRBJ2-2, with 7 nucleotides matching TRBD2. Losses at the gene ends were 0 bases for V and 0 bases for J; bases not matched to a gene: 4. The CDR3 loop spans 17 amino acids. CDR1 is MRHNA and CDR2 is SNTAGT in the germline V gene. The CDR3 DNA reads as TGTGCCAGCAGTGACTCAGCGGGGACTTCGAACACCGGGGAGCTGTTTTTT. Translation: CASSDSAGTSNTGELFF.

The chain has TRBV21-1 and TRBJ2-1; the D call TRBD2 from the table was never checked on the DNA. TRBV21-1 has pseudogene status. CDR3 length equals 15 residues. The CDR3 coding sequence is TGTGCCAGCAGCACCGGGACTGCCTCCTACAATGAGCAGTTCTTC. Its translation: CASSTGTASYNEQFF.

This chain links TRBV28 with TRBJ2-5, with D unclear. CDR1 is MDHEN and CDR2 is SYDVKM in the germline V gene. Trimming removed 7 bases at V and 6 bases at J, with 15 bases between. The CDR3 consists of 13 residues. This CDR3 reads CASINRQLQTQYF. DNA for the CDR3: TGTGCCAGCATCAACCGGCAGCTCCAGACCCAGTACTTC.

This clone has more than one count but fewer than ten. The V gene is TRBV19, the J gene TRBJ1-5, with D perhaps matching TRBD1 (6 bases). V was pared by 7 bases and J by 6 bases, with 16 bases between. CDR3 length equals 14 residues. Germline lookup yields CDR1 LNHDA and CDR2 SQIVND (reference sequence). CDR3 residues: CASTTGRGSQPQHF. The CDR3 region has the DNA TGTGCCAGTACAACCGGCAGGGGCAGTCAGCCCCAGCATTTT.

The rearrangement joins TRBV7-7 to TRBJ2-2, with TRBD1 matching 7 bases. J gave up 4 bases and V 3 bases, and 5 bases lay outside the gene matches. CDR3 size: 15 residues. Per germline, CDR1 SSHAT and CDR2 FNYEAQ (reference sequence). The CDR3 reads CASSFDRAVTGELFF. CDR3 sequence (DNA): TGTGCCAGCAGCTTCGACAGGGCGGTCACCGGGGAGCTGTTTTTT.

This clone was observed a single time. The CDR3 reads CASSDSGETQYF. As DNA, the CDR3 is TGTGCCAGCAGTGATTCCGGGGAGACCCAGTACTTC. The V call is TRBV6-1, the J call TRBJ2-5; D not certain. CDR3 length equals 12 residues. The germline gives CDR1 MNHNS, CDR2 SASEGT. Trimming removed 3 bases from V and 5 bases from J, with 7 bases in between.

This rearrangement joins TRBV27 to TRBJ2-3; D is ambiguous. CDR1 and CDR2 from the germline V gene are MNHEY and SMNVEV (reference sequence). V gave up 4 bases and J gave up 1 base, with 3 bases separating them. The CDR3 loop spans 12 amino acids. The CDR3, as DNA: TGTGCCAGCAGTTCTGGCACAGATACGCAGTATTTT. It encodes CASSSGTDTQYF.

CDR3 amino acids: CASSPIGTGINNEQFF. The CDR3 DNA follows: TGTGCCAGCTCACCGATCGGGACAGGGATTAACAATGAGCAGTTCTTC. The chain couples TRBV18 to TRBJ2-1, with 9 bases lining up with TRBD1. CDR3 length: 16 residues. The germline V gene has CDR1 KGHSH and CDR2 LQKENI. The ends lost 3 bases at V and 5 bases at J; junction bases unmatched: 8. Full variable domain (missing parts from reference TRBV18 and TRBJ2-1): NAGVMQNPRHLVRRRGQEARLRCSPMKGHSHVYWYRQLPEEGLKFMVYLQKENIIDESGMPKERFSAEFPKEGPSILRIQQVVRGDSAAYFCASSPIGTGINNEQFFGPGTRLTVL.

The sample holds one count of this clone. The V gene is TRBV5-1, the J gene TRBJ2-3, with D unclear. The V end lost 0 bases, the J end lost 0 bases, and 11 bases lay between the germline ends. Germline CDR1 is SGHRS and CDR2 is YFSETQ. The CDR3 totals 16 residues. CDR3 in amino acids: CASSLARQTSTDTQYF. CDR3 sequence (DNA): TGCGCCAGCAGCTTGGCCAGGCAGACTAGCACAGATACGCAGTATTTT.

V usage is TRBV18 and J usage is TRBJ1-2; D is unresolved. CDR3 length: 13 amino acids. Germline CDR1 KGHSH, CDR2 LQKENI. Trimming pared 3 bases from V and 2 bases from J, leaving 7 bases between. The CDR3 coding sequence is TGTGCCAGCTCACCTGAGCAGAACTATGGCTACACCTTC. Its translation: CASSPEQNYGYTF.